The subject of this entry is one TCR beta chain. Its target is not known. This CDR3 has 13 amino acids. Germline V gene data show CDR1 as KGHSH and CDR2 as LQKENI. Between the trimmed V and J ends, which lost 5 bases and 2 bases, there was a span of 9 bases. This specimen belongs to a study of immune characteristics of hereditary and idiopathic chronic pancreatitis. Findings and caveats of the study: Tissue came only from TPIAT, so disease duration may affect findings.

Produced via immunoSEQ multiplex PCR; TCRdb's table is partial and in-frame only. The data show around 9,400 clones, 75% to 85% seen once. Total pancreatectomy with islet autotransplantation was the source of the chronic pancreatitis pancreas tissue. The sequence came from a human donor with chronic pancreatitis. V gene TRBV18 combines with J gene TRBJ1-1; D is ambiguous. Sequencing was carried out using pancreas tissue with idiopathic chronic pancreatitis. The DNA for the CDR3 is TGTGCCAGCTCATCGGGATCCAACACTGAAGCTTTCTTT. Translated: CASSSGSNTEAFF.